The 24 T cell receptor beta chains below all came from one sample that was sequenced in a study of blood T cell repertoires in COVID-19. Assay: immunoSEQ multiplex PCR; the TCRdb copy retains only in-frame clones and omits some. The sample consists of about 340,000 clones, 92% of them appearing once. The specimen sequenced was PBMCs or T cells enriched from blood (not recorded which). These receptors were obtained from a woman under 40 who had recovered from COVID-19.

The CDR3 nucleotides are TGTGCCAGTTCGTTTATTCTGACAGATACGCAGTATTTT. Protein product: CASSFILTDTQYF. The chain has TRBV5-6 and TRBJ2-3; D not resolved. Germline V gene lookup returns CDR1 SGHDT and CDR2 YYEEEE. The germline V and J ends were trimmed by 8 bases and 3 bases, with 13 bases remaining between them. There are 13 residues in the CDR3.

The V gene is TRBV5-5, the J gene TRBJ1-1; D may be TRBD1 (6 bases). This CDR3 region has 15 residues. V was cut by 5 bases and J by 1 base, with 15 bases left in between. Germline V gene sequence: CDR1 SGHKS, CDR2 YYEKEE (reference sequence). The CDR3 DNA follows: TGTGCCAGCAGTACTATGGGACATGGGAACACTGAAGCTTTCTTT. This sequence encodes CASSTMGHGNTEAFF.

This chain uses TRBV2 with TRBJ2-2, with TRBD2 matching 9 bases. J gave up 8 bases and V 6 bases, and 10 bases lay outside the gene matches. The CDR3 covers 15 residues. Per germline, CDR1 SNHLY and CDR2 FYNNEI. The CDR3 spells CASRGSVAGEGELFF. The CDR3 DNA sequence: TGTGCCAGCAGAGGGTCGGTAGCGGGAGAAGGGGAGCTGTTTTTT.

V gene TRBV2 combines with J gene TRBJ2-7, with D perhaps TRBD1 (6 bases). The CDR3 contains 17 residues. Trimming pared 7 bases from V and 9 bases from J, leaving 31 bases between. CDR1 and CDR2 (germline): SNHLY, FYNNEI. The CDR3 DNA is TGTGCCAGCACCGAGGACAGCCTCCACTCCACGAGTCCGGCGCAGTACTTC. Amino acids: CASTEDSLHSTSPAQYF.

The chain couples TRBV13 to TRBJ1-6, with a possible D match to TRBD1 (5 bases). Trimming removed 0 bases from V and 0 bases from J, with 12 bases in between. CDR1 and CDR2 (germline): PRHDT, FYEKMQ (reference sequence). The CDR3 is made up of 18 amino acids. Here the CDR3 reads CASSLGGRAFSYNSPLHF. CDR3 DNA: TGTGCCAGCAGCTTAGGGGGCAGGGCTTTCTCCTATAATTCACCCCTCCACTTT.

The chain employs TRBV7-3 and TRBJ2-1; 13 bases map to TRBD2. In germline, CDR1 is SGHTA, CDR2 FQGTGA. The CDR3 loop spans 15 amino acids. V gave up 5 bases and J gave up 10 bases; unmatched junction bases: 8. CDR3 protein: CASSPGLAGVREQFF. The DNA for the CDR3 is TGTGCCAGCAGCCCCGGACTAGCGGGAGTCCGCGAGCAGTTCTTC.

The V call is TRBV7-2, the J call TRBJ2-7; possibly TRBD1 for D (7 bases). Deletions cut 1 base from V and 1 base from J, with 23 bases between. The CDR3 has 19 amino acids. Germline values: CDR1 SGHTA, CDR2 FQGNSA. CDR3 nucleotide sequence: TGTGCCAGCAGCTTAGTCTGGTTCAAGGAGACAGGGAGGTCCTACGAGCAGTACTTC. Protein sequence: CASSLVWFKETGRSYEQYF.

In this sample, this clone turned up a few times. The rearrangement links TRBV18 to TRBJ2-5, with TRBD2 matching 9 bases. CDR3 length equals 15 residues. With 1 base clipped from V and 1 base from J, the junction kept 1 base outside the gene matches. Looked up from germline, CDR1 is KGHSH and CDR2 is LQKENI. Written as DNA, the CDR3 is TGTGCCAGCTCACCACTAGCGGGGGCCCAAGAGACCCAGTACTTC. Amino acids: CASSPLAGAQETQYF.

V and J are TRBV20-1 and TRBJ1-1; D is possibly TRBD1 (6 bases). This CDR3 has 14 amino acids. Trimming shortened V by 3 bases and J by 0 bases, and 11 bases separated the two germline ends. CDR1 is DFQATT, CDR2 SNEGSKA, per germline (reference sequence). The CDR3 nucleotides are TGCAGTGCTAGTCAGGGGCTTCTGAACACTGAAGCTTTCTTT. Amino acid sequence: CSASQGLLNTEAFF.

Here the CDR3 reads CASSLGGGEQFF. For the CDR3, the DNA is TGTGCCAGCAGTTTAGGGGGGGGTGAGCAGTTCTTC. The V and J genes are TRBV12-3 or TRBV12-4 and TRBJ2-1; 7 bases map to TRBD2. The CDR3 is made up of 12 amino acids. V lost 1 base and J lost 9; bases outside the gene matches: 0.

The chain recombines TRBV9 with TRBJ1-6; D remains unclear. Trimming stripped 0 bases from V and 13 bases from J, with 17 bases between. The germline CDR1 and CDR2 sequences are SGDLS and YYNGEE. The CDR3 has 15 amino acids. CDR3 residues: CASSVESNLAFPLHF. DNA for the CDR3: TGTGCCAGCAGCGTAGAGTCGAACTTAGCGTTCCCCCTCCACTTT.

This clone has just a few counts. V usage is TRBV29-1 and J usage is TRBJ1-5; 8 nucleotides line up with TRBD1. Germline CDR1 reads SQVTM; CDR2 reads ANQGSEA. The V segment lost 6 bases and the J segment 0 bases; nucleotides outside the gene matches: 16. The CDR3 has 18 amino acids. The CDR3 region is CSVQTRDRLRYSNQPQHF. The DNA for the CDR3 is TGCAGCGTCCAAACCCGGGACAGGCTTCGATATAGCAATCAGCCCCAGCATTTT.

V is TRBV7-9 and J is TRBJ2-1; TRBD2 matches 9 bases. The CDR3 runs 15 residues. V shed 7 bases, J shed 6 bases, and the junction held 10 bases outside the gene matches. Germline CDR1 is SEHNR and CDR2 is FQNEAQ (reference sequence). The CDR3 sequence is CASTHRSSGINEQFF. The CDR3 DNA reads as TGTGCCAGCACTCACCGGTCTAGCGGGATCAATGAGCAGTTCTTC.

The chain carries TRBV5-5 and TRBJ2-7; a weak D match, TRBD2 (5 bases). There are 16 residues in the CDR3. V was shortened by 2 bases and J by 0 bases, with 15 bases between the two germline ends. Looked up from germline, CDR1 is SGHKS and CDR2 is YYEKEE (reference sequence). The CDR3 DNA is TGTGCCAGCAGCTTTTACCCGACTAAAAACTCCTACGAGCAGTACTTC. The encoded protein is CASSFYPTKNSYEQYF.

The chain uses TRBV19 and TRBJ1-2; a possible D gene is TRBD1 (6 bases). Germline CDR1 is LNHDA and CDR2 is SQIVND (reference sequence). The ends were cut back, 5 bases at V and 4 bases at J, with 11 bases in the middle. This CDR3 has 13 amino acids. CDR3 in amino acids: CASSAQGGYGYTF. The CDR3 DNA sequence: TGTGCCAGTAGTGCACAGGGTGGCTATGGCTACACCTTC.

V is TRBV28 and J is TRBJ2-5, with D unresolved. V lost 4 bases and J 3 bases, leaving 12 bases between the germline ends. The germline V gene encodes CDR1 MDHEN and CDR2 SYDVKM. CDR3 length: 14 amino acids. CDR3 protein: CASSSLGLEETQYF. For the CDR3, the DNA is TGTGCCAGCAGTTCTCTTGGGCTTGAAGAGACCCAGTACTTC.

The rearrangement joins TRBV3-1 (or the pseudogene TRBV3-2) to TRBJ1-6, with D unresolved. There are 15 residues in the CDR3. CDR1 is LGHDT, CDR2 YNNKEL, per germline (reference sequence). The germline V and J ends were trimmed by 4 bases and 7 bases, with 14 bases remaining between them. In DNA form, the CDR3 reads TGTGCCAGCAGCCTCCTACCGGCGGTGAATTCACCCCTCCACTTT. As protein: CASSLLPAVNSPLHF.

This chain uses TRBV4-3 with TRBJ2-1; D might be TRBD2 (5 bases). The V gene's germline CDR1 is LGHNA and CDR2 YSLEER. The length of the CDR3 is 15 residues. The V end was cut by 1 base, the J end by 2 bases, with 9 bases between. CDR3 sequence reads: CASSQAGGPYNEQFF. CDR3 in DNA: TGCGCCAGCAGCCAAGCAGGCGGGCCCTACAATGAGCAGTTCTTC.

The V and J genes are TRBV4-2 and TRBJ2-7; weak D call: TRBD2 (7 bases). V dropped 0 bases and J dropped 1 base, with 13 bases sitting between them. The CDR3 length is 16 residues. From germline, CDR1 is LGHNA and CDR2 YNFKEQ. The CDR3 nucleotides are TGTGCCAGCAGCCAAGATTCACAGGGAGGGTCCTACGAGCAGTACTTC. Protein product: CASSQDSQGGSYEQYF.

This chain uses TRBV19 with TRBJ2-7; weak D call: TRBD1 (6 bases). CDR3 length: 15 residues. Germline lookup yields CDR1 LNHDA and CDR2 SQIVND (reference sequence). V was shortened by 2 bases and J by 2 bases, with 13 bases between the two germline ends. CDR3 protein: CASSIYGGPTYEQYF. The CDR3 bases are TGTGCCAGTAGTATATATGGGGGCCCCACCTACGAGCAGTACTTC.

J is TRBJ2-2 and V is TRBV5-1; 9 nucleotides agree with TRBD1. This CDR3 comprises 15 residues. The germline gives CDR1 SGHRS, CDR2 YFSETQ. With V trimmed by 3 bases and J by 6 bases, 6 bases remained unmatched. DNA of the CDR3: TGCGCCAGCAGCTCGTACCGGGACAGGGCCGGGGAGCTGTTTTTT. Amino acids: CASSSYRDRAGELFF.

This chain uses TRBV5-4 with TRBJ2-7, with 10 bases matching TRBD1. Germline V gene sequence: CDR1 SGHNT, CDR2 YYREEE (reference sequence). After removal of 3 bases from V and 5 bases from J, the junction contained 5 bases not matched to a gene. The CDR3 is 14 amino acids. The CDR3 bases are TGTGCCAGCAGCTCCACCGGGACAGGGGACGAGCAGTACTTC. Translating it yields CASSSTGTGDEQYF.

This chain links TRBV4-3 with TRBJ1-1; TRBD1 aligns across 11 bases. Trimming removed 0 bases from V and 3 bases from J; junction bases left unmatched: 3. CDR3 length: 16 residues. CDR1 LGHNA and CDR2 YSLEER come from the germline V gene. Written as DNA, the CDR3 is TGCGCCAGCAGCCAAGAAGGGGGACAGGGGGACACTGAAGCTTTCTTT. Residues: CASSQEGGQGDTEAFF.

The chain is built from TRBV7-2 and TRBJ1-2, with D uncertain. The CDR3 runs 14 residues. With 1 base removed from V and 1 base from J, the gap between germline ends came to 7 bases. From germline, CDR1 is SGHTA and CDR2 FQGNSA. CDR3 sequence: CASSLGGSNYGYTF. CDR3 bases: TGTGCCAGCAGCTTAGGAGGCAGTAACTATGGCTACACCTTC.